The source of this T cell receptor (beta chain) is a study of memory CD4+ T cells and cytomegalovirus serostatus (dated by TCRdb to the late 2010s). A note on the overall study: The roughly 33 healthy Belgian adults in the cohort included 9 who were CMV seropositive and around 25 who were CMV seronegative. To replicate a published TCR-based CMV serostatus classifier, the study sequenced CD4+ memory TCRbeta repertoires from a Belgian cohort whose cytomegalovirus serostatus was known.

Single viable CD3+CD4+CD8-CD45RO+ cells were sorted as memory CD4+ T cells on a FACSAria II. CMV serostatus was determined with a Roche Elecsys assay detecting serum IgG against CMV pp150, pp28, p38 and p52. After the samples were thawed, total CD4+ T cells were enriched through positive selection using CD4 magnetic microbeads. The samples came from a different study that was designed specifically to examine the CD4+ T cell memory repertoire. Peripheral blood mononuclear cells were isolated and cryopreserved according to standard operating procedures, and serum was kept at -80 degrees C. The staining relied on CD3-PerCP (BW264/56), CD4-APC (RPA-T4), CD45RO-PE (UCHT1) and CD8-Pacific Orange (3B5) antibodies, and Sytox blue was used to exclude non-viable cells. In regard to this clone: There is no known antigen for this receptor. No base quality information exists; no much larger clone differs at one position.

The Quick-DNA Microprep Kit was used to extract genomic DNA from the sorted cells. TCRbeta DNA was amplified with the immunoSEQ hsTCRbeta kit following the manufacturer's protocol. An Illumina MiSeq instrument was used to sequence the TCRbeta libraries. On the authors' methods: Removing out-of-frame sequences left some 2,200,000 distinct TCRbeta sequences, an average of about 67,000 per individual. Each individual was scored by the count of 164 previously reported CMV-associated TCRbeta sequences and the total productive distinct TCRbeta count. A beta-binomial model was reimplemented in Python, and random forests from scikit-learn, run with default parameters, were trained on data from the US cohort. Classifier performance on the Belgian cohort was summarized as median AUC with percentile confidence intervals over 10,000 bootstrap iterations. TCRdb took this table from immuneACCESS and kept in-frame rearrangements with V and J called. Such tables lack part of the clones; where checked against another copy, unresolved V genes explain under half of the gap, and the rest is unexplained. Clone size and the V and J calls come from that table; the DNA yielded D and trimming. Across this sample there are around 57,000 clones, with around 82% seen only once. Roughly 0.48% of the sample is taken by the ten largest.

Results and caveats for the whole study, not just this receptor: For predicting CMV serostatus, the median bootstrapped AUC was roughly 0.96 using the original framework and almost 0.93 using a US-trained random forest. Only CD4+CD45RO+ memory cells were sequenced, in contrast to the original study, in which naive and memory CD4+ and CD8+ populations were covered. A median bootstrapped AUC of almost 0.96 with a 95% CI of 0.76-1.00 was achieved on the Belgian cohort by the original-framework classifier. Results were interpreted as suggesting that the CMV-associated TCR signature is largely present in the CD4+ memory repertoire. Among the 150 or so previously reported CMV-associated TCRbeta sequences, 65 to 85 showed up in the CD4+ memory repertoires, with each one found in between one and five individuals.

This clonotype originated in an adult in good health and CMV-seronegative. Some clones in this sample may be carry-over from other donors' samples. The specimen sequenced was memory CD4+ T cells from blood.

The CDR3 has the sequence CASSPGQAYEQYF. The DNA sequence follows: TGCGCCAGCAGTCCGGGACAGGCTTACGAGCAGTACTTC. The V gene is TRBV10-1 and the J gene is TRBJ2-7, and 8 bases in between align with TRBD1. CDR1 and CDR2 (WNHNN, SYGVQD) derive from the germline V gene (reference sequence). The CDR3 spans 13 residues, from the cysteine through the phenylalanine. Only the CDR3 region is kept as DNA, spanning 39 bases read in frame from base 1. Trimmed from V: 5 bases; trimmed from J: 4 bases; junction bases lacking a gene match: 4.